This T cell receptor beta chain is from a study of shared clonotypes between healthy human individuals. Study details: Donors were two women and a few men aged 18 to 49.

Germline values: CDR1 SQVTM, CDR2 ANQGSEA. Unmatched junction bases numbered 4, after V lost 1 base and J lost 4 bases. This CDR3 spans 17 amino acids. The assay used deep level. Assay used: immunoSEQ multiplex PCR; TCRdb lists only in-frame clones, some missing. This table holds some 2,000,000 clones, less than 95% found once. Whole-study findings and limits: Sequencing depth was predicted to influence how clonotypes are shared among donors. Compared with memory subsets, naive subsets generally had larger estimated richness.

As concerns this clone: Antigen: not known.

Terminally differentiated effector memory CD45RA+ cells were excluded by CCR7 positive selection of CD45RO-negative cells. What was sequenced was naive CD8+ T cells sorted from blood. The sequence was obtained from a young man in good health. The chain recombines TRBV29-1 with TRBJ2-2, with TRBD2 matching over 15 bases. CDR3: CSVEGTSGGAFTGELFF. Written as DNA, the CDR3 is TGCAGCGTTGAAGGGACTAGCGGGGGGGCATTCACCGGGGAGCTGTTTTTT.